A single sample is the source of the 25 T cell receptor beta chains below, sequenced in a study of cytomegalovirus exposure and HLA in healthy donors. The PCR used 60 Vbeta and 13 Jbeta primers. Some clones are missing from TCRdb's copy, which holds only in-frame ones; the method was immunoSEQ multiplex PCR. This sample has over 150,000 clones, with roughly 80% found just once. Sequencing used PBMCs. The origin of the receptors is a woman in her thirties in good health and CMV-seropositive.

The rearrangement links TRBV29-1 to TRBJ1-1, with a possible D match to TRBD1 (5 bases). Germline V CDR1 and CDR2: SQVTM, ANQGSEA. This CDR3 region has 13 residues. V lost 7 bases and J 1 base, leaving 13 bases between the germline ends. The CDR3 is CSAAGGQNTEAFF. As DNA, the CDR3 is TGCAGCGCTGCCGGGGGTCAGAACACTGAAGCTTTCTTT.

The rearrangement joins TRBV20-1 to TRBJ2-3; D remains unclear. This CDR3 contains 11 residues. From germline, CDR1 is DFQATT and CDR2 SNEGSKA (reference sequence). Trimming left V 6 bases short and J 3 bases short, with 7 bases between. The CDR3 region is CSAEYTDTQYF. In nucleotides, the CDR3 is TGCAGTGCGGAGTATACAGATACGCAGTATTTT.

DNA for the CDR3: TGTGCCAGCAGCTTCGGCTCGGGCACCGGGGAGCTGTTTTTT. Translating it yields CASSFGSGTGELFF. The chain carries TRBV7-3 and TRBJ2-2; D is ambiguous. Germline lookup yields CDR1 SGHTA and CDR2 FQGTGA. V was pared by 3 bases and J by 4 bases, with 9 bases between. The CDR3 extends over 14 amino acids.

The V and J genes are TRBV7-2 and TRBJ1-4; 12 positions agree with TRBD1. The CDR3 is 19 amino acids. The V segment lost 5 bases and the J segment 3 bases; nucleotides outside the gene matches: 13. In germline, CDR1 is SGHTA, CDR2 FQGNSA. This CDR3 is CASSPRVGDRGRANEKLFF. The DNA for the CDR3 is TGTGCCAGCAGCCCAAGAGTAGGGGACAGGGGGCGAGCTAATGAAAAACTGTTTTTT.

CDR3 DNA: TGTGCCAGCAGCTTGAGCGGGGGACAGGGCTACCAGCCCCAGCATTTT. Translating it yields CASSLSGGQGYQPQHF. This sequence joins TRBV5-5 and TRBJ1-5, with 9 bases lining up with TRBD1. V shed 1 base and J 7 bases; nucleotides not matched to a gene: 9. Looked up from germline, CDR1 is SGHKS and CDR2 is YYEKEE (reference sequence). The length of the CDR3 is 16 residues.

This clone showed up just once. The CDR3 here is CAISDSTNYGYTF. The CDR3 DNA reads as TGTGCCATCTCAGATTCCACTAACTATGGCTACACCTTC. J is TRBJ1-2 and V is TRBV10-3, with no clear D. Trimming left V 8 bases short and J 0 bases short, with 10 bases between. CDR1 is ENHRY, CDR2 SYGVKD, per germline. The CDR3 spans 13 residues.

The V gene is TRBV29-1, the J gene TRBJ1-2; TRBD1 matches 7 bases. The CDR3 covers 12 residues. Trimming took 6 bases from V and 4 from J; bases not matched to a gene: 5. The V gene's germline CDR1 is SQVTM and CDR2 ANQGSEA. CDR3 sequence: CSVAGGTYGYTF. CDR3 DNA: TGCAGCGTAGCAGGGGGAACCTATGGCTACACCTTC. The variable domain in full, completed from reference TRBV29-1 and TRBJ1-2, reads SAVISQKPSRDICQRGTSLTIQCQVDSQVTMMFWYRQQPGQSLTLIATANQGSEATYESGFVIDKFPISRPNLTFSTLTVSNMSPEDSSIYLCSVAGGTYGYTFGSGTRLTVV.

J is TRBJ2-7 and V is TRBV29-1; D is unresolved. Trimming removed 0 bases at V and 1 base at J, with 7 bases between. The CDR3 loop spans 13 amino acids. Germline V gives CDR1 SQVTM, CDR2 ANQGSEA. The CDR3 nucleotides are TGCAGCGTTGAAGATGTCTCTTCCTACGAGCAGTACTTC. This sequence encodes CSVEDVSSYEQYF.

The gene calls are TRBV30 and TRBJ2-5; no clear D. Germline-derived CDR1 and CDR2 are GTSNPN and SVGIG (reference sequence). The CDR3 consists of 14 residues. Trimming cost V 3 bases and J 1 base, with 12 bases left between them. The CDR3 is CAWSGMNLQETQYF. As DNA, the CDR3 is TGTGCCTGGAGCGGTATGAACCTCCAAGAGACCCAGTACTTC.

V usage is TRBV6-1 and J usage is TRBJ2-3; 7 bases fit TRBD1. After removal of 7 bases from V and 5 bases from J, the junction contained 6 bases not matched to a gene. Per the germline V gene, CDR1 is MNHNS and CDR2 is SASEGT. The CDR3 spans 13 residues. The CDR3 reads CASTTYRGDTQYF. In DNA, the CDR3 is TGTGCCAGCACTACCTACAGGGGAGATACGCAGTATTTT.

The gene calls are TRBV4-1 and TRBJ2-5; TRBD1 matches 8 bases. CDR1 is MGHRA, CDR2 YSYEKL, per germline. The CDR3 is made up of 15 amino acids. V gave up 2 bases and J gave up 3 bases; unmatched junction bases: 5. This CDR3 reads CASSQRQGRKETQYF. The CDR3 region has the DNA TGCGCCAGCAGCCAACGACAGGGGAGGAAAGAGACCCAGTACTTC.

The chain uses TRBV5-4 and TRBJ1-6; 7 nucleotides match TRBD1. This CDR3 spans 15 amino acids. Germline V gene lookup returns CDR1 SGHNT and CDR2 YYREEE (reference sequence). V dropped 6 bases and J dropped 0; count of bases not matched to a gene: 3. Written as DNA, the CDR3 is TGTGCCAGCAACCGGGACAGCTCCTATAATTCACCCCTCCACTTT. This sequence encodes CASNRDSSYNSPLHF.

The chain joins TRBV7-6 to TRBJ2-3; D not certain. The length of the CDR3 is 12 residues. CDR1 SGHVS and CDR2 FNYEAQ come from the germline V gene. V shed 2 bases and J shed 10 bases, with 10 bases lying between them. CDR3 protein: CASSLIMGSQYF. CDR3 DNA: TGTGCCAGCAGCTTAATAATGGGCTCGCAGTATTTT.

The J gene is TRBJ1-4, the V gene TRBV11-2; 8 bases agree with TRBD1. After removal of 2 bases from V and 10 bases from J, the junction contained 6 bases not matched to a gene. Germline V gives CDR1 SGHAT, CDR2 FQNNGV. There are 14 residues in the CDR3. CDR3 protein: CASSLSFTGGKLFF. CDR3 nucleotides: TGTGCCAGCAGCTTAAGCTTTACAGGGGGAAAACTGTTTTTT.

The V call is TRBV4-2, the J call TRBJ1-5, with D tentatively TRBD1 (5 bases). The CDR3 length is 15 residues. Germline lookup yields CDR1 LGHNA and CDR2 YNFKEQ. Trimming removed 1 base from V and 5 bases from J, with 12 bases in between. This CDR3 reads CASSQGDRGYQPQHF. The CDR3 DNA is TGTGCCAGCAGCCAAGGCGATAGGGGCTATCAGCCCCAGCATTTT.

The V and J genes are TRBV4-3 and TRBJ1-4, with no clear D. Trimming removed 0 bases at V and 6 bases at J, with 14 bases between. The V gene's germline CDR1 is LGHNA and CDR2 YSLEER. The CDR3 runs 16 residues. CDR3 coding DNA: TGCGCCAGCAGCCAAGAATGGAGTGGAGAGGATGAAAAACTGTTTTTT. Translated: CASSQEWSGEDEKLFF.

The chain carries TRBV4-3 and TRBJ1-2, with TRBD1 matching 8 bases. The trim removed 2 bases at V and 1 base at J, leaving 3 bases unmatched. CDR1 and CDR2 from the germline V gene are LGHNA and YSLEER. The CDR3 extends over 15 amino acids. The CDR3 bases are TGCGCCAGCAGCCAATCAGACAGGGGTAACTATGGCTACACCTTC. Residues: CASSQSDRGNYGYTF.

The chain links TRBV11-2 to TRBJ2-3; D is uncertain. This CDR3 has 13 amino acids. Trimming pared 0 bases from V and 5 bases from J, leaving 6 bases between. The germline V gene has CDR1 SGHAT and CDR2 FQNNGV. The CDR3 here is CASSLDPIDTQYF. CDR3 bases: TGTGCCAGCAGCTTAGATCCAATAGATACGCAGTATTTT.

The rearrangement joins TRBV27 to TRBJ1-2; 8 bases are shared with TRBD1. The CDR3 sequence is 13 residues long. After removal of 2 bases from V and 8 bases from J, the junction contained 4 bases not matched to a gene. CDR1 is MNHEY and CDR2 is SMNVEV in the germline V gene (reference sequence). This CDR3 is CASSLRGQVGYTF. The CDR3 DNA sequence: TGTGCCAGCAGTTTACGGGGACAGGTCGGCTACACCTTC.

The chain couples TRBV2 to TRBJ1-2; unclear D gene. This CDR3 is built from 14 residues. In germline, CDR1 is SNHLY, CDR2 FYNNEI. Trimming shortened V by 2 bases and J by 5 bases, and 12 bases separated the two germline ends. This chain's CDR3 is CASSETRGGYGYTF. Written as DNA, the CDR3 is TGTGCCAGCAGTGAAACCCGGGGTGGGTATGGCTACACCTTC.

For the CDR3, the DNA is TGTGCCAGCAGTGAAGGGACAGGGGGTTACGAGCAGTACTTC. Its translation is CASSEGTGGYEQYF. This chain joins TRBV6-1 and TRBJ2-7, with TRBD1 matching 10 bases. The germline V gene encodes CDR1 MNHNS and CDR2 SASEGT. The ends lost 1 base at V and 4 bases at J; junction bases unmatched: 1. The CDR3 has 14 amino acids.

The chain links TRBV30 to TRBJ1-1; D uncertain. Per the germline V gene, CDR1 is GTSNPN and CDR2 is SVGIG (reference sequence). The CDR3 is made up of 15 amino acids. V gave up 2 bases and J gave up 1 base, with 14 bases separating them. CDR3 DNA sequence: TGTGCCTGGAGTTCCCTTGGGCAGCCGAACACTGAAGCTTTCTTT. It codes for CAWSSLGQPNTEAFF.

The chain couples TRBV25-1 to TRBJ2-7; 7 nucleotides line up with TRBD2. Germline assignment: CDR1 MGHDK and CDR2 SYGVNS. Trimming removed 4 bases from V and 6 bases from J; junction bases left unmatched: 15. The CDR3 consists of 16 residues. The CDR3 loop is CASSGSALGGIGEQYF. CDR3 bases: TGTGCCAGCAGTGGGTCGGCATTGGGAGGGATAGGCGAGCAGTACTTC.

V and J are TRBV10-3 and TRBJ1-2; tentative D call: TRBD1 (6 bases). The length of the CDR3 is 13 residues. CDR1 ENHRY and CDR2 SYGVKD come from the germline V gene. Trimming removed 4 bases from V and 4 bases from J, with 10 bases in between. In nucleotides, the CDR3 is TGTGCCATCAGTGTATCAGGGGTCTATGGCTACACCTTC. It codes for CAISVSGVYGYTF.

This chain joins TRBV28 and TRBJ2-5, with 16 bases aligning to TRBD2. The CDR3 extends over 15 amino acids. The J segment lost 4 bases and the V segment lost 10 bases, leaving 6 bases of the junction unmatched. Germline V gene lookup returns CDR1 MDHEN and CDR2 SYDVKM. The CDR3 nucleotides are TGTGCCACCAGGGGACTAGCGGGGGGGCGAGAGACCCAGTACTTC. Translation gives CATRGLAGGRETQYF.